One and the same sample provided the 2 T cell receptor beta chains below, sequenced in a study of blood T cells in healthy people across ages. Using a J-beta primer mix together with a sample-barcoded 5' primer, a second PCR was run for roughly 6 to 11 cycles. Via MiXCR, TCRdb re-called the 5' RACE reads, giving one row per CDR3 protein. The sample carries roughly 1.5 million distinct CDR3 sequences, 35% to 45% recorded once. Material for sequencing was blood. Every receptor here comes from a woman under 30 in good health.

The rearrangement links TRBV6-8 to TRBJ2-3, with D uncertain. The V gene lost 5 bases and the J gene lost 6 bases, with 21 bases spanning the gap. This CDR3 contains 16 residues. Germline values: CDR1 MNHGY, CDR2 SAAAGT. The CDR3 DNA is TGTGCCAGCAGTCACGAAGTTAGGTCGGAAAGGGATACGCAGTATTTT. This encodes CASSHEVRSERDTQYF.

The chain combines TRBV7-9 with TRBJ2-5, with D perhaps TRBD1 (5 bases). Trimming cost V 0 bases and J 11 bases, with 10 bases left between them. CDR3 size: 12 residues. Germline V gives CDR1 SEHNR, CDR2 FQNEAQ (reference sequence). The CDR3 nucleotides are TGTGCCAGCAGCTTAGCGCTGGCAGGGCAGTACTTC. It specifies CASSLALAGQYF.